The rows below give T cell receptor beta chains drawn from one sample of a study of OX40 agonist ivuxolimab in advanced cancers. The protocol was immunoSEQ multiplex PCR, while the TCRdb copy is restricted to in-frame clones and leaves out a portion. The sample includes more than 60,000 clones, roughly 91% seen only once; the top ten take about 0.25%. The sequencing here drew on CD4+ or CD8+ T cells sorted from blood, taken in a trial of the OX40 agonist ivuxolimab. Every receptor here comes from an adult with an advanced solid tumor such as melanoma, head and neck, liver or kidney cancer. CDR3s include the opening cysteine and the closing phenylalanine or tryptophan. The order of the fields is clone size, V gene, D gene, J gene, CDR3 protein, CDR3 DNA. D genes are given only for firm matches. The size of a clone is reported for some rows only, either as once, few or many, or as a class for expanded clones.

abundance: -; v_gene: TRBV5-1; d_gene: -; j_gene: TRBJ1-4; CDR3aa: CASSSGGPNEKLFF; CDR3nt: TGCGCCAGCAGCTCGGGGGGTCCTAATGAAAAACTGTTTTTT
abundance: -; v_gene: TRBV6-6; d_gene: TRBD1; j_gene: TRBJ2-7; CDR3aa: CASSSTGGADEQYF; CDR3nt: TGTGCCAGCAGTTCAACAGGGGGCGCCGACGAGCAGTACTTC
abundance: -; v_gene: TRBV19; d_gene: TRBD2; j_gene: TRBJ2-7; CDR3aa: CASSMILAGAYEQYF; CDR3nt: TGTGCCAGTAGTATGATCCTAGCGGGAGCCTACGAGCAGTACTTC
abundance: -; v_gene: TRBV5-4; d_gene: TRBD1; j_gene: TRBJ1-2; CDR3aa: CASSIGTGGAWYGYTF; CDR3nt: TGTGCCAGCAGCATCGGGACAGGGGGCGCATGGTATGGCTACACCTTC
abundance: once; v_gene: TRBV5-1; d_gene: TRBD1; j_gene: TRBJ2-3; CDR3aa: CASSLDRGRTDTQYF; CDR3nt: TGCGCCAGCAGCTTGGACAGGGGAAGGACAGATACGCAGTATTTT
abundance: -; v_gene: TRBV7-2; d_gene: -; j_gene: TRBJ2-1; CDR3aa: CASSLDLSYNEQFF; CDR3nt: TGTGCCAGCAGCTTGGATCTCTCCTACAATGAGCAGTTCTTC
abundance: -; v_gene: TRBV28; d_gene: -; j_gene: TRBJ2-3; CDR3aa: CASSFMRAQYF; CDR3nt: TGTGCCAGCAGTTTTATGCGGGCGCAGTATTTT
abundance: -; v_gene: TRBV9; d_gene: -; j_gene: TRBJ2-7; CDR3aa: CASSPQPGAGDYEQYF; CDR3nt: TGTGCCAGCAGCCCTCAGCCGGGGGCGGGAGACTACGAGCAGTACTTC
abundance: -; v_gene: TRBV14; d_gene: TRBD2; j_gene: TRBJ2-3; CDR3aa: CASSSGLAGVRGGTQYF; CDR3nt: TGTGCCAGCAGCTCCGGACTAGCGGGAGTGAGGGGGGGTACGCAGTATTTT
abundance: -; v_gene: TRBV6-1; d_gene: TRBD1; j_gene: TRBJ1-5; CDR3aa: CASRMVTGVPQHF; CDR3nt: TGTGCCAGCAGAATGGTTACAGGGGTCCCCCAGCATTTT
abundance: -; v_gene: TRBV6-5; d_gene: -; j_gene: TRBJ2-1; CDR3aa: CASSYSTNGGINEQFF; CDR3nt: TGTGCCAGCAGTTACTCTACTAATGGGGGAATCAATGAGCAGTTCTTC
abundance: once; v_gene: TRBV7-2; d_gene: TRBD1; j_gene: TRBJ1-2; CDR3aa: CASSSNRGLRLDGYTF; CDR3nt: TGTGCCAGCAGCTCCAACAGGGGGCTGCGGCTTGATGGCTACACCTTC
abundance: -; v_gene: TRBV4-3; d_gene: TRBD2; j_gene: TRBJ2-2; CDR3aa: CASSQDPGLAGATGELFF; CDR3nt: TGCGCCAGCAGCCAAGACCCGGGACTAGCGGGAGCTACCGGGGAGCTGTTTTTT
abundance: -; v_gene: TRBV7-9; d_gene: TRBD2; j_gene: TRBJ2-7; CDR3aa: CASSRRLAGADEQYF; CDR3nt: TGTGCCAGCAGCCGCCGACTAGCGGGAGCCGACGAGCAGTACTTC
abundance: -; v_gene: TRBV27; d_gene: TRBD2; j_gene: TRBJ2-1; CDR3aa: CASSLSTSGSRQFF; CDR3nt: TGTGCCAGCAGTTTATCAACTAGCGGGTCGAGGCAGTTCTTC
abundance: -; v_gene: TRBV6-5; d_gene: TRBD1; j_gene: TRBJ2-7; CDR3aa: CASSYSKDRGSYEQYF; CDR3nt: TGTGCCAGCAGTTACTCGAAAGACAGGGGCAGTTACGAGCAGTACTTC
abundance: -; v_gene: TRBV28; d_gene: TRBD1; j_gene: TRBJ2-7; CDR3aa: CASRKTGVPYEQYF; CDR3nt: TGTGCCAGCAGGAAGACAGGGGTCCCCTACGAGCAGTACTTC
abundance: -; v_gene: TRBV27; d_gene: -; j_gene: TRBJ1-1; CDR3aa: CASSFRAMNTEAFF; CDR3nt: TGTGCCAGCAGTTTCAGGGCCATGAACACTGAAGCTTTCTTT
abundance: -; v_gene: TRBV15; d_gene: -; j_gene: TRBJ1-3; CDR3aa: CATSREMPGLDSGNTIYF; CDR3nt: TGTGCCACCAGCAGAGAAATGCCAGGGTTGGACTCTGGAAACACCATATATTTT
abundance: -; v_gene: TRBV28; d_gene: -; j_gene: TRBJ1-1; CDR3aa: CASITGPNTEAFF; CDR3nt: TGTGCCAGCATAACCGGGCCGAACACTGAAGCTTTCTTT
abundance: -; v_gene: TRBV19; d_gene: TRBD1; j_gene: TRBJ2-5; CDR3aa: CASSTPGQGDQETQYF; CDR3nt: TGTGCCAGTAGTACACCGGGACAGGGGGACCAAGAGACCCAGTACTTC
abundance: -; v_gene: TRBV11-3; d_gene: -; j_gene: TRBJ2-5; CDR3aa: CASSLGSETQYF; CDR3nt: TGTGCCAGCAGCTTAGGGAGCGAGACCCAGTACTTC
abundance: -; v_gene: TRBV5-5; d_gene: TRBD2; j_gene: TRBJ2-7; CDR3aa: CASSLQASGRAGGEQYF; CDR3nt: TGTGCCAGCAGCTTGCAGGCTAGCGGGAGAGCGGGTGGCGAGCAGTACTTC
abundance: few; v_gene: TRBV10-1; d_gene: -; j_gene: TRBJ2-5; CDR3aa: CASSEGSGQGTQYF; CDR3nt: TGCGCCAGCAGTGAAGGTAGCGGCCAAGGGACCCAGTACTTC
abundance: -; v_gene: TRBV5-4; d_gene: -; j_gene: TRBJ2-5; CDR3aa: CASSLDGGETQYF; CDR3nt: TGTGCCAGCAGCTTGGACGGCGGGGAGACCCAGTACTTC
abundance: once; v_gene: TRBV5-1; d_gene: TRBD1; j_gene: TRBJ2-7; CDR3aa: CASSWDREYEQYF; CDR3nt: TGCGCCAGCAGTTGGGACAGGGAGTACGAGCAGTACTTC
abundance: -; v_gene: TRBV6-5; d_gene: -; j_gene: TRBJ1-3; CDR3aa: CASTQGNTIYF; CDR3nt: TGTGCCAGCACCCAAGGAAACACCATATATTTT
abundance: -; v_gene: TRBV25-1; d_gene: TRBD2; j_gene: TRBJ2-5; CDR3aa: CASSEDPGLARQETQYF; CDR3nt: TGTGCCAGCAGTGAAGATCCGGGACTAGCCAGGCAAGAGACCCAGTACTTC
abundance: -; v_gene: TRBV7-9; d_gene: -; j_gene: TRBJ2-1; CDR3aa: CASKLMGRVPSHEQFF; CDR3nt: TGTGCCAGCAAGCTTATGGGGAGAGTCCCCTCCCATGAGCAGTTCTTC
abundance: -; v_gene: TRBV10-3; d_gene: TRBD1; j_gene: TRBJ2-2; CDR3aa: CAINGQGDTGELFF; CDR3nt: TGTGCCATCAATGGACAGGGTGACACCGGGGAGCTGTTTTTT
abundance: -; v_gene: TRBV19; d_gene: -; j_gene: TRBJ2-2; CDR3aa: CASSTTPATANTGELFF; CDR3nt: TGTGCCAGTAGTACCACCCCAGCCACCGCGAACACCGGGGAGCTGTTTTTT
abundance: -; v_gene: TRBV5-1; d_gene: -; j_gene: TRBJ2-3; CDR3aa: CASSRTVSSTDTQYF; CDR3nt: TGCGCCAGCAGCAGGACAGTCTCTAGCACAGATACGCAGTATTTT
abundance: -; v_gene: TRBV7-9; d_gene: -; j_gene: TRBJ2-2; CDR3aa: CASSLGLQTGELFF; CDR3nt: TGTGCCAGCAGCCTGGGGCTTCAAACCGGGGAGCTGTTTTTT
abundance: -; v_gene: TRBV5-8; d_gene: -; j_gene: TRBJ2-1; CDR3aa: CASSFSGGSYNEQFF; CDR3nt: TGTGCCAGCAGCTTTTCCGGGGGATCCTACAATGAGCAGTTCTTC
abundance: -; v_gene: TRBV7-9; d_gene: -; j_gene: TRBJ2-7; CDR3aa: CASSLGQGTYEQYF; CDR3nt: TGTGCCAGCAGCTTAGGGCAGGGTACCTACGAGCAGTACTTC
abundance: -; v_gene: TRBV2; d_gene: TRBD2; j_gene: TRBJ2-3; CDR3aa: CASSLLAGVSDTQYF; CDR3nt: TGTGCCAGCAGTCTTCTAGCGGGAGTTTCAGATACGCAGTATTTT
abundance: -; v_gene: TRBV12-5; d_gene: -; j_gene: TRBJ2-5; CDR3aa: CASGFLETQYF; CDR3nt: -
abundance: -; v_gene: TRBV28; d_gene: TRBD2; j_gene: TRBJ2-7; CDR3aa: CASSSGLAGELSSYEQYF; CDR3nt: TGTGCCAGCAGTTCGGGACTAGCGGGAGAATTGAGCTCCTACGAGCAGTACTTC
abundance: -; v_gene: TRBV6-6; d_gene: -; j_gene: TRBJ2-1; CDR3aa: CASSYLTGRNNEQFF; CDR3nt: TGTGCCAGCAGTTACTTAACCGGCAGAAACAATGAGCAGTTCTTC
abundance: few; v_gene: TRBV2; d_gene: TRBD1; j_gene: TRBJ2-7; CDR3aa: CASSTGTVYYEQYF; CDR3nt: TGTGCCAGCAGTACAGGGACAGTTTACTACGAGCAGTACTTC
abundance: -; v_gene: TRBV5-1; d_gene: -; j_gene: TRBJ1-2; CDR3aa: CASSPRPGSTNYGYTF; CDR3nt: TGCGCCAGCAGCCCTCGCCCCGGGAGTACTAACTATGGCTACACCTTC
abundance: once; v_gene: TRBV27; d_gene: TRBD1; j_gene: TRBJ1-6; CDR3aa: CASSRKAPGQGDSPLHF; CDR3nt: TGTGCCAGCAGCCGAAAGGCCCCGGGACAGGGGGACTCACCCCTCCACTTT
abundance: few; v_gene: TRBV19; d_gene: TRBD2; j_gene: TRBJ2-5; CDR3aa: CASSPGTRRETQYF; CDR3nt: TGTGCCAGTAGTCCAGGGACTAGGAGGGAGACCCAGTACTTC
abundance: -; v_gene: TRBV29-1; d_gene: -; j_gene: TRBJ2-7; CDR3aa: CSVDRGYEQYF; CDR3nt: TGCAGCGTTGACAGGGGTTACGAGCAGTACTTC
abundance: -; v_gene: TRBV18; d_gene: -; j_gene: TRBJ1-6; CDR3aa: CASSPMGIDNSPLHF; CDR3nt: TGTGCCAGCTCACCTATGGGGATCGATAATTCACCCCTCCACTTT
abundance: -; v_gene: TRBV18; d_gene: -; j_gene: TRBJ2-3; CDR3aa: CASSSASGTDTDTQYF; CDR3nt: TGTGCCAGCTCATCAGCGTCGGGGACTGACACAGATACGCAGTATTTT
abundance: -; v_gene: TRBV7-2; d_gene: -; j_gene: TRBJ1-4; CDR3aa: CASSGGWGEKLFF; CDR3nt: TGTGCCAGCAGCGGAGGTTGGGGTGAAAAACTGTTTTTT
abundance: once; v_gene: TRBV7-9; d_gene: TRBD2; j_gene: TRBJ2-3; CDR3aa: CASSPMSGRIDTQYF; CDR3nt: TGTGCCAGCAGCCCGATGAGCGGGAGGATAGATACGCAGTATTTT
abundance: -; v_gene: TRBV5-3; d_gene: -; j_gene: TRBJ1-5; CDR3aa: CARSPGSGRDDSNQPQHF; CDR3nt: TGTGCCAGAAGCCCGGGTTCTGGCAGGGATGATAGCAATCAGCCCCAGCATTTT
abundance: -; v_gene: TRBV7-2; d_gene: -; j_gene: TRBJ2-1; CDR3aa: CASSLVYSGNEQFF; CDR3nt: TGTGCCAGCAGCTTGGTATATTCCGGCAATGAGCAGTTCTTC